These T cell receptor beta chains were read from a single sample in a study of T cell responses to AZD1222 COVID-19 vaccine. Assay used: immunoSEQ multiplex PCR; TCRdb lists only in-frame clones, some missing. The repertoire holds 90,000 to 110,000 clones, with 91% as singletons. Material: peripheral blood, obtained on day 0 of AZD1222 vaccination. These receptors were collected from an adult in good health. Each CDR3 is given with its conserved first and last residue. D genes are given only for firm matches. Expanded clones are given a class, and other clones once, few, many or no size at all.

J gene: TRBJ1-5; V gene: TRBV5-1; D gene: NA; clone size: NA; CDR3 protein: CASSLSAESNQPQHF; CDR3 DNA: TGCGCCAGCAGCTTGAGTGCAGAAAGCAATCAGCCCCAGCATTTT
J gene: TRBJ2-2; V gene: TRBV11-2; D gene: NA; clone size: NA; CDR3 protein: CASSPVHGTNTGELFF; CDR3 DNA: TGTGCCAGCAGCCCCGTCCACGGTACGAACACCGGGGAGCTGTTTTTT
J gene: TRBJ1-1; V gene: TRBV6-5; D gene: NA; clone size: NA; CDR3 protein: CASSYADSDTEAFF; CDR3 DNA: TGTGCCAGCAGTTACGCGGACAGCGACACTGAAGCTTTCTTT
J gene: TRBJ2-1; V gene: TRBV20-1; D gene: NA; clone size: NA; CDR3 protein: CSAQASDEQFF; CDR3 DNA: TGCAGTGCCCAAGCTTCTGATGAGCAGTTCTTC
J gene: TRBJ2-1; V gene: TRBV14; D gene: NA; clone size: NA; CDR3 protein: CASSQWREQFF; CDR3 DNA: TGTGCCAGCAGCCAATGGAGAGAGCAGTTCTTC
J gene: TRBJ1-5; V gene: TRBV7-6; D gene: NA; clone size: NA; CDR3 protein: CASSALGGNQPQHF; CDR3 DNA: TGTGCCAGCAGCGCCCTCGGGGGCAATCAGCCCCAGCATTTT
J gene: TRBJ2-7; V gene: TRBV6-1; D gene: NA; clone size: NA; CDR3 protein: CASSEGDIDYEQYF; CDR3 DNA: TGTGCCAGCAGTGAAGGGGACATCGACTACGAGCAGTACTTC
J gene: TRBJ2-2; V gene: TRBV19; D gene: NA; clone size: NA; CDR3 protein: CAAGAASDTGELFF; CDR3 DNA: TGTGCCGCAGGGGCAGCCTCTGACACCGGGGAGCTGTTTTTT
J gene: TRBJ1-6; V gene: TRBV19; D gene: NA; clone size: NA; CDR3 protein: CASSNPSGLLHF; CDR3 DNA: TGTGCCAGTAGTAATCCCTCGGGGCTCCTCCACTTT
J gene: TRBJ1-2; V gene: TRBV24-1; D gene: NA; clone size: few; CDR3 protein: CATSDLPHSGYTF; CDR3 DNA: TGTGCCACCAGTGATTTACCACACTCTGGCTACACCTTC
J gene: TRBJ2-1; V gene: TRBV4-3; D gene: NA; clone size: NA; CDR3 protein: CASSQVAGGTGEQFF; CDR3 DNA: TGCGCCAGCAGCCAAGTGGCCGGTGGGACCGGTGAGCAGTTCTTC
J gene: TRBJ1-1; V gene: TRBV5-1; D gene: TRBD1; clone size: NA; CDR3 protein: CASSLAGGYTEAFF; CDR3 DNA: TGCGCCAGCAGCTTGGCAGGGGGCTATACTGAAGCTTTCTTT
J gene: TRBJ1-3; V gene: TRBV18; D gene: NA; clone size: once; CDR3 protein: CASSPRLSSGNTIYF; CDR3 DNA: TGTGCCAGCTCACCGCGGCTCAGCTCTGGAAACACCATATATTTT
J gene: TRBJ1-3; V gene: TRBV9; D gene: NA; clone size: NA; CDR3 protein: CASSVLASSGNTIYF; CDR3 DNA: TGTGCCAGCAGCGTATTGGCCTCCTCTGGAAACACCATATATTTT
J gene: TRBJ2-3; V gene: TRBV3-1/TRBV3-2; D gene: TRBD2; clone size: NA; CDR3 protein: CASSPSSGGNTDTQYF; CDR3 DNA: TGTGCCAGCAGCCCATCTAGCGGGGGGAACACAGATACGCAGTATTTT
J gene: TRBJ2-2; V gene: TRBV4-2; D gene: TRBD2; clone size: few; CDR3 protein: CASSQVGRGTRDTGELFF; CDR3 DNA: TGTGCCAGCAGCCAAGTGGGGAGGGGGACTAGGGACACCGGGGAGCTGTTTTTT
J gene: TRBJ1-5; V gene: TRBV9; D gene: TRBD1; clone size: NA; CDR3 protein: CASSQRGDRASHEPQHF; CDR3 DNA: TGTGCCAGCAGCCAAAGGGGGGACAGGGCCTCCCACGAGCCCCAGCATTTT
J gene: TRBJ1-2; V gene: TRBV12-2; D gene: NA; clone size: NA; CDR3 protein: CASRFRRLYGYTF; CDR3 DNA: TGTGCAAGTCGCTTCCGGAGACTATATGGCTACACCTTC
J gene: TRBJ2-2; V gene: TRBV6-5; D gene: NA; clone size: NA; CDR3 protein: CASSYDHANTGELFF; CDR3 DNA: TGTGCCAGCAGTTACGACCACGCGAACACCGGGGAGCTGTTTTTT
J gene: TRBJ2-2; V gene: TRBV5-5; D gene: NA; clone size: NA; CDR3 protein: CASKDGNTGELFF; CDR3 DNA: TGTGCCAGCAAGGACGGGAACACCGGGGAGCTGTTTTTT
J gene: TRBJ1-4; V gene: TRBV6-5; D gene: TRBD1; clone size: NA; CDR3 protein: CASSLGQDEKLFF; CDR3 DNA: TGTGCCAGCAGCCTTGGACAGGATGAAAAACTGTTTTTT
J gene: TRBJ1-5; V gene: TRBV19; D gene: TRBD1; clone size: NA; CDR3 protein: CASQTGNQPQHF; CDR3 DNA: TGTGCCAGTCAGACAGGGAATCAGCCCCAGCATTTT
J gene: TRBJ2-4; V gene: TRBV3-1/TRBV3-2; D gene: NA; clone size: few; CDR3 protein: CASSQGTASNIQYF; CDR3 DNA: TGTGCCAGCAGCCAAGGGACAGCATCGAACATTCAGTACTTC
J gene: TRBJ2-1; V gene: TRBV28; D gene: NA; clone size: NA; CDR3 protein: CASSFPLAHNEQFF; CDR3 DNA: TGTGCCAGCAGTTTCCCCCTAGCGCATAATGAGCAGTTCTTC
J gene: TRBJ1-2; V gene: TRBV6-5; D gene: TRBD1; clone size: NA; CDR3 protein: CASSYSPRQGFGYTF; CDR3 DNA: TGTGCCAGCAGTTACTCGCCGCGACAGGGGTTCGGCTACACCTTC
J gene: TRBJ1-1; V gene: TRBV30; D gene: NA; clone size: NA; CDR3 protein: CAWSRQENTEAFF; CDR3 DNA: TGTGCCTGGAGCCGGCAGGAGAACACTGAAGCTTTCTTT
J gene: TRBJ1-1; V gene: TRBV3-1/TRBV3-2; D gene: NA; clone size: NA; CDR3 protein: CASSPGPRGAFF; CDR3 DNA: TGTGCCAGCAGCCCGGGGCCCAGGGGAGCTTTCTTT
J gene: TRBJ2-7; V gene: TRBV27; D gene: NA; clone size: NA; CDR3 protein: CASSFRGTGEQYF; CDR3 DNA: TGTGCCAGCAGTTTCAGAGGGACGGGCGAGCAGTACTTC
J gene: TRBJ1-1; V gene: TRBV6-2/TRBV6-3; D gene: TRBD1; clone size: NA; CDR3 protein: CASSPQGAYTEAFF; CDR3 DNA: TGTGCCAGCAGCCCACAGGGGGCGTACACTGAAGCTTTCTTT
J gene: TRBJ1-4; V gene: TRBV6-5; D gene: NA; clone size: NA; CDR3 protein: CASRQAGAEKLFF; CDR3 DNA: TGTGCCAGCCGACAGGCGGGGGCGGAAAAACTGTTTTTT
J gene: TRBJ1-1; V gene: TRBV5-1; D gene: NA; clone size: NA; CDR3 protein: CASSLSGGTEAFF; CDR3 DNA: TGCGCCAGCAGCCTCTCGGGGGGCACTGAAGCTTTCTTT
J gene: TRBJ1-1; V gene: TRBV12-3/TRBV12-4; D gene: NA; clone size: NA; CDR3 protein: CASSPRQNTEAFF; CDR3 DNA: TGTGCCAGCAGTCCCCGACAGAACACTGAAGCTTTCTTT